The entry below gives a single T cell receptor beta chain sequence along with its context. This specimen comes from a study of shared clonotypes between healthy human individuals. Those who donated, Caucasian adults without exception, all lived in Nashville, Tennessee. Splitting the CD4+ cells yielded a CD45RA+ naive subset and a CD45RA-negative memory subset. Profiled with immunoSEQ multiplex PCR; TCRdb holds only in-frame clones, not every one. The data hold fewer than 2.5 million clones, with over 85% observed a single time. From germline, CDR1 is SGHNT and CDR2 YENEEA. V shed 5 bases, J shed 0 bases, and the junction held 10 bases outside the gene matches. The CDR3 is 18 residues long.

The TCR sequence derives from a man aged 18 to 29 in good health. Some clones in this sample may be carry-over from other donors' samples. The rearrangement links TRBV11-3 to TRBJ2-3; 11 nucleotides agree with TRBD2. The sample was naive CD4+ T cells from PBMCs. Documented subset: CD45RA+ positively selected. In DNA form, the CDR3 reads TGTGCCAGCAGCCCGGGACTAGCGGAGGGTCCCAGCACAGATACGCAGTATTTT. Its protein product is CASSPGLAEGPSTDTQYF.